This record covers a single TCR beta chain. This sample is drawn from a study of blood T cell repertoires in COVID-19. Across the whole study: PBMCs, B-cell-depleted T cells, or T cells provided the cDNA or gDNA that made up the material.

Original processing notes: Quantification of nucleated cells was approximated via reference gene primer amplification. TCRdb's copy holds only in-frame clones and misses some; the assay was immunoSEQ multiplex PCR. V, J and clone size are those of that table, while D and trimming were read from the DNA. Here the sample spans more than 250,000 clones, nearly 90% being singletons. Categorization into cohorts depended on clinical history that participants reported. Trimming left V 5 bases short and J 11 bases short, with 6 bases between. Germline V gives CDR1 SEHNR, CDR2 FQNEAQ (reference sequence). This CDR3 comprises 9 residues.

The receptor comes from a woman in her late teens or twenties with acute COVID-19. The chain has TRBV7-9 and TRBJ1-1; D is unresolved. Material for sequencing was PBMCs or T cells enriched from blood (not recorded which). In DNA, the CDR3 is TGTGCCAGCAGCAGCATGGCTTTCTTT. It yields the protein CASSSMAFF.